One sample yielded the 13 T cell receptor beta chains listed below, sequenced in a study of T-cell reconstitution after alpha-beta-depleted transplantation in children. Unique molecular identifiers were used to barcode this TCRbeta library. Each CDR3 protein gets one entry after TCRdb re-called the PCR reads with MiXCR. The table has 450,000 to 500,000 distinct CDR3 sequences, about 12% seen once; the top ten hold 4.5% to 6%. The material sequenced was PBMCs from the stem cell graft donor, taken from the stem cell graft. The receptors were sampled from a human donor who donated a stem cell graft to a child with combined immunodeficiency.

This clonotype was counted a few times. The CDR3 here is CASSLYLSPVWETQYF. In nucleotides, the CDR3 is TGTGCCAGCAGCTTATACCTATCCCCGGTTTGGGAGACCCAGTACTTC. The V gene is TRBV7-9, the J gene TRBJ2-5; D uncertain. This CDR3 is 16 amino acids long. CDR1 is SEHNR, CDR2 FQNEAQ, per germline (reference sequence). Trimming pared 2 bases from V and 5 bases from J, leaving 18 bases between. The whole variable domain, remainder taken from reference TRBV7-9 and TRBJ2-5, is DTGVSQNPRHKITKRGQNVTFRCDPISEHNRLYWYRQTLGQGPEFLTYFQNEAQLEKSRLLSDRFSAERPKGSFSTLEIQRTEQGDSAMYLCASSLYLSPVWETQYFGPGTRLLVL.

This clonotype was seen only a few times. This chain connects TRBV9 to TRBJ2-3; D gene ambiguous. Germline V gene lookup returns CDR1 SGDLS and CDR2 YYNGEE. This CDR3 is built from 16 residues. Deletions cut 0 bases from V and 0 bases from J, with 11 bases between. CDR3 nucleotide sequence: TGTGCCAGCAGCGTAGTCGGTAGCTCTAGCACAGATACGCAGTATTTT. This sequence encodes CASSVVGSSSTDTQYF.

This clonotype has ten or more counts. The chain combines TRBV10-3 with TRBJ2-5; tentatively, D is TRBD2 (5 bases). This CDR3 contains 13 residues. Trimming removed 6 bases from V and 2 bases from J, with 10 bases in between. From germline, CDR1 is ENHRY and CDR2 SYGVKD. DNA for the CDR3: TGTGCCATCAGGAGAGGGTCTCAAGAGACCCAGTACTTC. This sequence encodes CAIRRGSQETQYF.

This clonotype turned up a few times. The chain uses TRBV5-1 and TRBJ2-7, with D unresolved. Deletions cut 0 bases from V and 2 bases from J, with 6 bases between. The CDR3 consists of 13 residues. Germline loops: CDR1 SGHRS, CDR2 YFSETQ. This CDR3 is CASSLDPTYEQYF. Here the CDR3 DNA reads TGCGCCAGCAGCTTGGACCCAACCTACGAGCAGTACTTC.

This clonotype was counted only a few times. The chain has TRBV20-1 and TRBJ1-5; TRBD1 aligns across 8 bases. The V gene's germline CDR1 is DFQATT and CDR2 SNEGSKA (reference sequence). The CDR3 runs 15 residues. J was trimmed by 6 bases and V by 0 bases; bases with no gene match: 7. CDR3 in amino acids: CSARERQGILQPQHF. The CDR3, as DNA: TGCAGTGCTAGAGAGAGACAGGGGATCCTTCAGCCCCAGCATTTT.

The genes are TRBV12-3 or TRBV12-4 and TRBJ1-2; D call uncertain. Trimming removed 3 bases from V and 6 bases from J, with 8 bases in between. The CDR3 totals 12 residues. Written as DNA, the CDR3 is TGTGCCAGCAGTTTCGGAGTTAATGGCTACACCTTC. Translation: CASSFGVNGYTF.

The V gene is TRBV29-1, the J gene TRBJ2-1, with D possibly being TRBD1 (5 bases). CDR3 length equals 13 residues. Germline-derived CDR1 and CDR2 are SQVTM and ANQGSEA. The V end was cut by 5 bases, the J end by 4 bases, with 12 bases between. The CDR3 loop reads CSVFSRDYNEQFF. The CDR3, as DNA: TGCAGCGTTTTCTCCAGGGATTACAATGAGCAGTTCTTC.

The chain recombines TRBV12-3 or TRBV12-4 with TRBJ1-4; D gene uncertain. The CDR3 extends over 14 amino acids. V lost 6 bases and J 8 bases, leaving 16 bases between the germline ends. CDR3 protein: CASSLGPPREKLFF. The CDR3 DNA follows: TGTGCCAGCAGCCTGGGCCCTCCGCGGGAAAAACTGTTTTTT.

This clonotype has only a few counts. J is TRBJ1-4 and V is TRBV29-1, with unresolved D. The germline V and J ends were trimmed by 4 bases and 6 bases, with 12 bases remaining between them. The V gene's germline CDR1 is SQVTM and CDR2 ANQGSEA. The length of the CDR3 is 13 residues. CDR3 DNA sequence: TGCAGCGTTGTTTGGGGAGGTGATGAAAAACTGTTTTTT. Protein sequence: CSVVWGGDEKLFF.

The CDR3 reads CASSSPPQGQPQHF. The CDR3, as DNA: TGTGCCAGCAGTTCCCCCCCACAGGGGCAGCCCCAGCATTTT. The chain recombines TRBV12-3 or TRBV12-4 with TRBJ1-5, with TRBD1 identical over 7 bases. The trim removed 4 bases at V and 7 bases at J, leaving 7 bases unmatched. The CDR3 loop spans 14 amino acids.

The genes are TRBV5-6 and TRBJ2-4, with D possibly being TRBD2 (6 bases). Germline V gene lookup returns CDR1 SGHDT and CDR2 YYEEEE. Deletions cut 2 bases from V and 8 bases from J, with 20 bases between. The CDR3 sequence is 16 residues long. For the CDR3, the DNA is TGTGCCAGCAGCTTAAGAGGAGGGCTCGGATCTTACATTCAGTACTTC. Protein sequence: CASSLRGGLGSYIQYF.

This clonotype was counted between two and nine times. The chain couples TRBV11-2 to TRBJ1-3; D possibly corresponds to TRBD1 (5 bases). In germline, CDR1 is SGHAT, CDR2 FQNNGV. The ends were cut back, 5 bases at V and 3 bases at J, with 14 bases in the middle. The CDR3 has 15 amino acids. CDR3 sequence reads: CASSVRGGIGNTIYF. The CDR3 DNA reads as TGTGCCAGCAGCGTCCGTGGGGGTATTGGAAACACCATATATTTT.

The chain uses TRBV29-1 and TRBJ2-4, with D tentatively TRBD1 (5 bases). The germline gives CDR1 SQVTM, CDR2 ANQGSEA. There are 13 residues in the CDR3. V was pared by 5 bases and J by 3 bases, with 11 bases between. The CDR3 DNA follows: TGCAGCGTTCCAGACAGTTACAAAAACATTCAGTACTTC. Protein: CSVPDSYKNIQYF.